A single sample is the source of the 15 T cell receptor beta chains below, sequenced in a study of cytomegalovirus exposure and HLA in healthy donors (dated by TCRdb to about 2017). The library was obtained by the immunoSEQ multiplex PCR assay. For the multiplex PCR, a mixture combining 60 forward primers for TCR Vbeta segments and 13 reverse primers for TCR Jbeta segments was used. Not all clones reach the TCRdb copy of this immuneACCESS table, which keeps in-frame sequences only. Checked studies attribute under half of the gap to unresolved V genes and leave the rest unexplained. Counted in this sample were 150,000 to 200,000 clones; over 60% of them appeared once. The ten biggest clones cover approximately 2.1% of the sample. Sequenced input: PBMCs. All receptors come from a woman aged 50 to 60 in good health and CMV-seronegative.

The chain couples TRBV11-2 to TRBJ1-1, with 10 bases matching TRBD1. Germline V gives CDR1 SGHAT, CDR2 FQNNGV. V trimming: 5 bases; J trimming: 0 bases; junction bases outside the gene matches: 3. CDR3 size: 15 residues. CDR3 in DNA: TGTGCCAGCAGCCGGACAGGGGGGATGAACACTGAAGCTTTCTTT. This encodes CASSRTGGMNTEAFF.

The chain recombines TRBV27 with TRBJ1-4; TRBD1 agrees at 8 bases. CDR1 is MNHEY, CDR2 SMNVEV, per germline (reference sequence). V lost 5 bases and J lost 7; bases outside the gene matches: 9. The CDR3 contains 15 residues. DNA for the CDR3: TGTGCCAGCAGTAAAGGACAGGGTTTAAGTGAAAAACTGTTTTTT. It translates to CASSKGQGLSEKLFF.

This sequence joins TRBV2 and TRBJ1-5, with 7 bases lining up with TRBD1. Per the germline V gene, CDR1 is SNHLY and CDR2 is FYNNEI. V shed 6 bases, J shed 2 bases, and the junction held 4 bases outside the gene matches. The length of the CDR3 is 14 residues. The CDR3: CASSPDRGNQPQHF. CDR3 DNA: TGTGCCAGCAGCCCTGACAGGGGCAATCAGCCCCAGCATTTT.

V gene TRBV9 combines with J gene TRBJ1-1; D gene ambiguous. The length of the CDR3 is 15 residues. Per the germline V gene, CDR1 is SGDLS and CDR2 is YYNGEE. Trimming removed 0 bases at V and 0 bases at J, with 9 bases between. Here the CDR3 DNA reads TGTGCCAGCAGCGTAGACGGACTTTTGAACACTGAAGCTTTCTTT. The encoded protein is CASSVDGLLNTEAFF.

The chain uses TRBV5-6 and TRBJ1-2; 9 positions match TRBD1. Germline values: CDR1 SGHDT, CDR2 YYEEEE. The CDR3 is made up of 14 amino acids. V trimming: 6 bases; J trimming: 8 bases; junction bases outside the gene matches: 11. DNA for the CDR3: TGTGCCAGCACCTTCGACAGGGGGGCGGGAGGCTACACCTTC. Encoded protein: CASTFDRGAGGYTF. Full variable domain (outside the CDR3, taken from reference TRBV5-6 and TRBJ1-2): DAGVTQSPTHLIKTRGQQVTLRCSPKSGHDTVSWYQQALGQGPQFIFQYYEEEERQRGNFPDRFSGHQFPNYSSELNVNALLLGDSALYLCASTFDRGAGGYTFGSGTRLTVV.

CDR3 DNA sequence: TGTGCCACCAGCGATCCAACGAGCGGGAGGGCCCCATTGGGGACAGATACGCAGTATTTT. This translates into CATSDPTSGRAPLGTDTQYF. The J gene is TRBJ2-3, the V gene TRBV15, with 10 bases that match TRBD2. The trim removed 5 bases at V and 3 bases at J, leaving 20 bases unmatched. Germline loops: CDR1 LNHNV, CDR2 YYDKDF (reference sequence). CDR3 size: 20 residues. The complete variable domain, with remaining parts taken from reference TRBV15 and TRBJ2-3, reads DAMVIQNPRYQVTQFGKPVTLSCSQTLNHNVMYWYQQKSSQAPKLLFHYYDKDFNNEADTPDNFQSRRPNTSFCFLDIRSPGLGDTAMYLCATSDPTSGRAPLGTDTQYFGPGTRLTVL.

The J gene is TRBJ1-1, the V gene TRBV14, with 8 bases identical to TRBD1. Germline trimming cut 2 bases from V and 1 base from J; bases unmatched to any gene: 3. CDR3 size: 15 residues. Per the germline V gene, CDR1 is SGHDN and CDR2 is FVKESK. This chain's CDR3 is CASSQRTGRNTEAFF. In DNA form, the CDR3 reads TGTGCCAGCAGCCAAAGGACAGGGAGGAACACTGAAGCTTTCTTT.

This clone appeared a single time. V is TRBV5-8 and J is TRBJ1-6; 9 positions agree with TRBD1. CDR3 size: 15 residues. The germline V gene has CDR1 SGHTS and CDR2 YDEGEE. J lost 9 bases, V lost 2 bases, and 6 bases had no gene match. The CDR3 DNA follows: TGTGCCAGCAGCTTCCAGGACAGGGGAGGTTCACCCCTCCACTTT. Translating gives CASSFQDRGGSPLHF.

CDR3 nucleotides: TGCGCCAGCAGCTCCAAACCGGGCACCGGGGAGCTGTTTTTT. This encodes CASSSKPGTGELFF. The genes are TRBV5-1 and TRBJ2-2; D unresolved. V lost 3 bases and J 4 bases, leaving 10 bases between the germline ends. The CDR3 consists of 14 residues. Germline V gives CDR1 SGHRS, CDR2 YFSETQ.

The chain couples TRBV6-5 to TRBJ1-1, with D uncertain. The V end was cut by 5 bases, the J end by 0 bases, with 7 bases between. Germline-derived CDR1 and CDR2 are MNHEY and SVGAGI. The CDR3 runs to 13 residues. The CDR3 DNA follows: TGTGCCAGCAGTGCCGGAGTGAACACTGAAGCTTTCTTT. Translated, it gives CASSAGVNTEAFF.

J is TRBJ1-6 and V is TRBV30; weak D call: TRBD1 (5 bases). With 2 bases removed from V and 7 bases from J, the gap between germline ends came to 6 bases. Germline assignment: CDR1 GTSNPN and CDR2 SVGIG (reference sequence). The CDR3 runs to 12 residues. Here the CDR3 DNA reads TGTGCCTGGAGTCCAGGGAATTCACCCCTCCACTTT. It translates to CAWSPGNSPLHF.

V is TRBV7-3 and J is TRBJ2-1; weak D call: TRBD1 (7 bases). The CDR3 loop spans 15 amino acids. Germline CDR1 and CDR2: SGHTA and FQGTGA. Trimming took off 0 bases at V and 15 bases at J, with 21 bases between the two ends. The CDR3 protein is CASSLTANAGSGGFF. The CDR3 nucleotides read TGTGCCAGCAGCTTAACCGCAAATGCGGGATCAGGGGGGTTCTTC.

This chain joins TRBV7-6 and TRBJ2-2; no reliable D call. This CDR3 has 14 residues. Trimming pared 1 base from V and 1 base from J, leaving 4 bases between. Germline V gene lookup returns CDR1 SGHVS and CDR2 FNYEAQ. CDR3: CASSLGQNTGELFF. The CDR3 coding sequence is TGTGCCAGCAGCTTAGGACAGAACACCGGGGAGCTGTTTTTT.

The rearrangement uses TRBV18 and TRBJ2-7; TRBD1 matches 7 bases. The CDR3 totals 15 residues. CDR1 KGHSH and CDR2 LQKENI come from the germline V gene. Trimming removed 5 bases from V and 4 bases from J; junction bases left unmatched: 11. In nucleotides, the CDR3 is TGTGCCAGCTCAACAGGGGACAGAAAGGGATACGAGCAGTACTTC. Amino acid sequence: CASSTGDRKGYEQYF.

The chain combines TRBV11-3 with TRBJ1-1; unclear D gene. CDR1 and CDR2 (germline): SGHNT, YENEEA. Trimming stripped 1 base from V and 4 bases from J, with 7 bases between. This CDR3 is 13 amino acids long. The CDR3 DNA sequence: TGTGCCAGCAGCTTAGCCCCAGGCACTGAAGCTTTCTTT. This translates into CASSLAPGTEAFF.